This TCR beta chain was captured in a study of CD8 T cells in ankylosing spondylitis. Study results and caveats: The study looked at matched synovial fluid samples from ankylosing spondylitis patients. Disease-linked clones were reported to be significantly enriched there. In reactive arthritis synovial fluid and blood, some motif variants had been reported before.

Library preparation for TCR beta used quantitative 5'-RACE with molecular barcodes. One entry per CDR3 protein, called by TCRdb with MiXCR from the 5' RACE reads. The top ten clones hold approximately 2.5% of a sample with roughly 230,000 distinct CDR3 sequences, roughly 10% of them seen once. This clonotype occurred many times. Its target is not known. Trimming pared 3 bases from V and 2 bases from J, leaving 11 bases between. The CDR3 covers 14 residues. Germline CDR1 and CDR2: DFQATT and SNEGSKA (reference sequence). The chain employs TRBV20-1 and TRBJ2-4; a weak D match, TRBD1 (5 bases). The source is a male donor with ankylosing spondylitis or in good health (not recorded which). Specimen: blood, either unsorted or a sorted T cell fraction (not recorded which). CDR3 sequence reads: CSASDSVSKNIQYF. In DNA, the CDR3 is TGCAGTGCTAGTGACAGCGTCTCCAAAAACATTCAGTACTTC.